This TCR beta chain was identified in a study of blood T cell repertoires in COVID-19. Across the whole study: The United States, Italy and Spain supplied acute and convalescent COVID-19 samples. Sample material is recorded as cDNA or gDNA derived from T cells, B-cell-depleted T cells, or PBMCs.

This clone was detected only a few times. Germline V gene sequence: CDR1 MNHNS, CDR2 SASEGT. The CDR3 consists of 13 residues. V was cut by 3 bases and J by 4 bases, with 7 bases left in between. Under the authors' procedure: Reference gene primer amplification in the assay estimated nucleated cell counts. Here immunoSEQ multiplex PCR was the method, and the copy in TCRdb shows in-frame clones only, minus some. For V, J and clone size, that table is used; D and trimming come from the DNA. This repertoire shows approximately 240,000 clones, about 80% found once; its top ten account for 4.9%. The rearrangement links TRBV6-1 to TRBJ2-1, with D unclear. Sequencing was performed on peripheral blood. This receptor was obtained from a woman of 80 years or more with active or convalescent COVID-19. In DNA form, the CDR3 reads TGTGCCAGCAGTGAGGGCTTTTACAATGAGCAGTTCTTC. It codes for CASSEGFYNEQFF.